The clone carrying this T cell receptor (beta chain) was recorded at least ten times. Its antigen is undetermined. This specimen belongs to a study of regulatory T cells in long-lasting Graves disease. Regarding the study as a whole: The researchers studied only peripheral blood, not thyroid tissue. Between persistent patients, roughly 2,600 public clonotypes were shared, exceeding the 966 shared between new patients. TRBV28, TRBJ1-2 and TRBJ2-5 were segments that persistent disease favored.

There are 16 residues in the CDR3. V shed 6 bases and J 10 bases; nucleotides not matched to a gene: 16. Time point described: persistent/refractory GD, antithyroid drugs over 5 years with positive TRAb. Extracted PBMC RNA gave rise to the TCR library. CDR3-region Arm-PCR and iRepertoire HTBI primers produced the TCR beta libraries. TCRdb re-derived calls from the multiplex PCR reads in MiXCR, one entry per CDR3 protein. The table has roughly 450,000 distinct CDR3 sequences, 22% seen once. The clonotype comes from a female donor with Graves disease. This chain links TRBV12-3 or TRBV12-4 with TRBJ1-4; TRBD1 matches at 8 bases. The specimen was peripheral blood mononuclear cells (PBMCs), collected when the disease was refractory, from a patient treated with antithyroid drugs. CDR3 sequence: CASSIPPDRETGKLFF. CDR3 nucleotides: TGTGCCAGCAGCATCCCCCCGGACAGGGAAACTGGAAAACTGTTTTTT.